This T cell receptor (beta chain) is from a study of beta chain features in type 1 diabetes. Germline V gene data show CDR1 as SQVTM and CDR2 as ANQGSEA. This CDR3 region has 16 residues. The V and J ends lost 0 bases and 4 bases respectively, with 18 bases between them. Every isolated RNA sample was fully reverse transcribed, so sequencing captured expressed TCRB transcripts. Profiling relied on immunoSEQ multiplex PCR, and the TCRdb table lists in-frame clones only, not all of them. The sample carries under 400,000 clones, 15% to 20% recorded once. V is TRBV29-1 and J is TRBJ1-2; D is unresolved. The sequence came from a woman aged 18-29 years in good health. Sequencing was done on a sample of naive CD4+ T cells from blood. The CDR3 bases are TGCAGCGTTGAAGATGTCCGGGTGCGGGGTAGCTATGGCTACACCTTC. This translates into CSVEDVRVRGSYGYTF.